These 17 T cell receptor beta chains came from one sample sequenced in a study of immune evolution from preneoplasia to lung adenocarcinoma. Only in-frame clones appear in the TCRdb table, and some are missing; sequencing was by immunoSEQ multiplex PCR. The sample yields about 6,300 clones, more than 70% seen once. Sequencing input: FFPE minimally invasive lung adenocarcinoma tissue. The receptors come from a person aged 70 to 85 with lung adenocarcinoma.

The J gene is TRBJ2-7, the V gene TRBV7-2, with a weak D call TRBD1 (6 bases). The ends were cut back, 2 bases at V and 6 bases at J, with 11 bases in the middle. There are 13 residues in the CDR3. Germline CDR1 reads SGHTA; CDR2 reads FQGNSA. The chain's CDR3 is CASSLWTVGEQYF. In DNA, the CDR3 is TGTGCCAGCAGCTTATGGACAGTCGGCGAGCAGTACTTC.

V is TRBV6-5 and J is TRBJ1-5, with TRBD1 identical over 8 bases. Trimming took 5 bases from V and 5 from J; bases not matched to a gene: 8. The CDR3 consists of 15 residues. Germline V gene lookup returns CDR1 MNHEY and CDR2 SVGAGI. CDR3: CASSPDRATHQPQHF. The CDR3 coding sequence is TGTGCCAGCAGTCCGGACAGGGCGACCCATCAGCCCCAGCATTTT.

In nucleotides, the CDR3 is TGTGCCAGCAGCCCGTTAGCGGGGGGTCTAAGTGGGACCCAGTACTTC. As protein: CASSPLAGGLSGTQYF. This chain links TRBV7-8 with TRBJ2-5; 10 bases map to TRBD2. The CDR3 has 16 residues. CDR1 and CDR2 (germline): SGHVS, FQNEAQ. V shed 5 bases, J shed 7 bases, and the junction held 13 bases outside the gene matches. Variable domain in full (rest from reference TRBV7-8 and TRBJ2-5): GAGVSQSPRYKVAKRGQDVALRCDPISGHVSLFWYQQALGQGPEFLTYFQNEAQLDKSGLPSDRFFAERPEGSVSTLKIQRTQQEDSAVYLCASSPLAGGLSGTQYFGPGTRLLVL.

This clone is a singleton in its sample. V is TRBV19 and J is TRBJ1-2; D gene uncertain. The length of the CDR3 is 12 residues. The V gene lost 3 bases and the J gene lost 6 bases, with 8 bases spanning the gap. Germline V lookup: CDR1 LNHDA, CDR2 SQIVND (reference sequence). The DNA of the CDR3 is TGTGCCAGTAGTATCCACCGGGATGGCTACACCTTC. Protein sequence: CASSIHRDGYTF.

The chain has TRBV30 and TRBJ2-3; no clear D. V gave up 6 bases and J gave up 6 bases, with 13 bases separating them. The CDR3 loop spans 12 amino acids. Germline lookup yields CDR1 GTSNPN and CDR2 SVGIG (reference sequence). CDR3 region: CACVTRMDTQYF. CDR3 DNA: TGTGCCTGTGTTACCCGGATGGATACGCAGTATTTT.

This clone was seen more than once but under ten times. The chain employs TRBV4-1 and TRBJ1-4; no firm D call. The CDR3 has 17 residues. Germline values: CDR1 MGHRA, CDR2 YSYEKL. Trimming took off 1 base at V and 0 bases at J, with 12 bases between the two ends. The CDR3 DNA is TGCGCCAGCAGCCAAGGGATTCGACTTGCAACTAATGAAAAACTGTTTTTT. Encoded protein: CASSQGIRLATNEKLFF.

This clone was seen just once. The genes are TRBV14 and TRBJ2-3; perhaps TRBD2 as D (5 bases). CDR3 length: 16 residues. In germline, CDR1 is SGHDN, CDR2 FVKESK. The V and J ends lost 4 bases and 5 bases respectively, with 19 bases between them. CDR3: CASSLHPGIMKDTQYF. The CDR3, as DNA: TGTGCCAGCAGCCTCCATCCCGGGATCATGAAAGATACGCAGTATTTT. Supplemented by reference TRBV14 and TRBJ2-3, the full variable domain reads EAGVTQFPSHSVIEKGQTVTLRCDPISGHDNLYWYRRVMGKEIKFLLHFVKESKQDESGMPNNRFLAERTGGTYSTLKVQPAELEDSGVYFCASSLHPGIMKDTQYFGPGTRLTVL.

V gene TRBV7-1 combines with J gene TRBJ2-5, with TRBD1 matching 8 bases. TRBV7-1 is identified as an open reading frame with a role that is uncertain. The CDR3 is 15 residues long. V was pared by 4 bases and J by 6 bases, with 10 bases of the junction left unmatched. CDR3 protein: CASSLAPDRGQTQYF. In DNA, the CDR3 is TGTGCCAGCAGCTTAGCCCCCGACAGGGGCCAGACCCAGTACTTC.

The CDR3 coding sequence is TGTGCCAGTAGTACAAGACTGAGGACTAGCGGGGGCTTAGCCACAGATACGCAGTATTTT. Translated, it gives CASSTRLRTSGGLATDTQYF. The chain couples TRBV19 to TRBJ2-3; TRBD2 matches at 13 bases. Trimming at V came to 4 bases and at J to 2 bases, leaving 15 bases not matched to a gene. Germline V CDR1 and CDR2: LNHDA, SQIVND (reference sequence). The CDR3 length is 20 residues. The variable domain in full, with the rest retrieved from reference TRBV19 and TRBJ2-3, is DGGITQSPKYLFRKEGQNVTLSCEQNLNHDAMYWYRQDPGQGLRLIYYSQIVNDFQKGDIAEGYSVSREKKESFPLTVTSAQKNPTAFYLCASSTRLRTSGGLATDTQYFGPGTRLTVL.

This clone was observed once. The rearrangement joins TRBV6-1 to TRBJ1-2; D unclear. The CDR3 runs 13 residues. Germline V gene data show CDR1 as MNHNS and CDR2 as SASEGT. V lost 3 bases and J 3 bases, leaving 8 bases between the germline ends. The CDR3 protein is CASSDAGYYGYTF. The CDR3 DNA is TGTGCCAGCAGTGATGCAGGCTACTATGGCTACACCTTC.

This clone is termed large. The chain employs TRBV29-1 and TRBJ1-2; maybe TRBD1 (6 bases). V was cut by 7 bases and J by 2 bases, with 14 bases left in between. CDR3 length equals 13 residues. Per germline, CDR1 SQVTM and CDR2 ANQGSEA. The CDR3 nucleotides are TGCAGCGCCGCTGGGCAGGGGAACTATGGCTACACCTTC. It translates to CSAAGQGNYGYTF.

CDR3 protein: CSVEGGSTQYF. The CDR3 coding sequence is TGCAGCGTTGAAGGTGGAAGTACGCAGTATTTT. The V gene is TRBV29-1, the J gene TRBJ2-3; D call uncertain. V dropped 1 base and J dropped 8 bases, with 7 bases sitting between them. CDR3 length: 11 residues. Germline lookup yields CDR1 SQVTM and CDR2 ANQGSEA.

This clone was observed a single time. This chain links TRBV5-1 with TRBJ2-5; D may match TRBD1 or TRBD2 (5 bases each). Trimming took off 1 base at V and 3 bases at J, with 13 bases between the two ends. The CDR3 loop spans 15 amino acids. The germline CDR1 and CDR2 sequences are SGHRS and YFSETQ. CDR3 residues: CASSLSGTEKETQYF. DNA for the CDR3: TGCGCCAGCAGCTTGTCCGGGACGGAGAAAGAGACCCAGTACTTC.

There are a few counts of this clone. V gene TRBV7-3 combines with J gene TRBJ2-3; 13 bases match TRBD2. The J segment lost 4 bases and the V segment lost 6 bases, leaving 4 bases of the junction unmatched. Germline values: CDR1 SGHTA, CDR2 FQGTGA. CDR3 length: 15 residues. Here the CDR3 reads CASRLAGGPPDTQYF. CDR3 sequence (DNA): TGTGCCAGCAGACTAGCGGGAGGGCCTCCAGATACGCAGTATTTT.

This sequence joins TRBV6-6 and TRBJ1-5; possible D gene TRBD1, 5 bases. The germline V and J ends were trimmed by 6 bases and 7 bases, with 10 bases remaining between them. The length of the CDR3 is 12 residues. The germline gives CDR1 MNHNY, CDR2 SVGAGI (reference sequence). CDR3 amino acids: CASREGIQPQHF. The CDR3 region has the DNA TGTGCCAGCAGGGAGGGGATCCAGCCCCAGCATTTT.

This clone was observed a few times. The chain has TRBV5-6 and TRBJ2-1; D ambiguous. V lost 3 bases and J 0 bases, leaving 10 bases between the germline ends. Germline assignment: CDR1 SGHDT and CDR2 YYEEEE. The CDR3 loop spans 15 amino acids. This CDR3 is CASSSTVSSYNEQFF. CDR3 in DNA: TGTGCCAGCAGCTCGACGGTCAGCTCCTACAATGAGCAGTTCTTC.

The rearrangement joins TRBV6-4 to TRBJ2-7; D not certain. Looked up from germline, CDR1 is MRHNA and CDR2 is SNTAGT. V gave up 3 bases and J gave up 0 bases, with 12 bases separating them. The CDR3 has 15 residues. The CDR3 loop reads CASSEGRHHSYEQYF. The DNA for the CDR3 is TGTGCCAGCAGTGAAGGCCGACACCACTCCTACGAGCAGTACTTC.